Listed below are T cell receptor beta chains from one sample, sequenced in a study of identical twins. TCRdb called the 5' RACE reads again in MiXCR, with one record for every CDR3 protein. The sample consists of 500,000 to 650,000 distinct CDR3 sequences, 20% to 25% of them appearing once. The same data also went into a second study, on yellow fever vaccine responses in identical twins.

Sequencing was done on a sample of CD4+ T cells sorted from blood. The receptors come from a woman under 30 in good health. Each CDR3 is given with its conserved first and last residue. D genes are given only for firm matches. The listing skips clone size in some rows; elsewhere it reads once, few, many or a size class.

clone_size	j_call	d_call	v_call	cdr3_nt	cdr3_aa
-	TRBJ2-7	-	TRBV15	TGTGCCACCAGCAGATTCAAGGAGACAGGACGCGAGCAGTACTTC	CATSRFKETGREQYF
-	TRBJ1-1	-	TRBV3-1	TGTGTCAGCAGCGCGACAGAGAACACTGAAGCTTTCTTT	CVSSATENTEAFF
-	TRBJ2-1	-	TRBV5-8	TGTGCCAGCTATCGTGGGGCGAGCTGGAATGAGCAGTTCTTC	CASYRGASWNEQFF
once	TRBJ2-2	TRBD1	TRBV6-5	TGTGCCAGCAGTTACCCGAGACGGACAGGGGATAACACCGTCGGGGAGCTGTTTTTT	CASSYPRRTGDNTVGELFF
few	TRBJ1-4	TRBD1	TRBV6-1	TGTGCCAGCAGTACACAGGGGGGTGAAAAACTGTTTTTT	CASSTQGGEKLFF
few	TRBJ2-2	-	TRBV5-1	TGCGCCAGCAGCTTCCTCCAGGGTGTCGGGACCGGGGAGCTGTTTTTT	CASSFLQGVGTGELFF
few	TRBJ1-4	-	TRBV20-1	TGCAGTGCTAGTGATCCAGGGAGGTCTTCAACTAATGAAAAACTGTTTTTT	CSASDPGRSSTNEKLFF
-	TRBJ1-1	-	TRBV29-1	TGCAGCGTTACGTACCCGGGACGGGTCACTGAAGCTTTCTTT	CSVTYPGRVTEAFF
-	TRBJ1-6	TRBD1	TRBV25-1	TGTGCCAGCAGTGCCTCAGGACAGGGGAATTCACCCCTCCACTTT	CASSASGQGNSPLHF
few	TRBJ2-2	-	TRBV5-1	TGCGCCAGCAGCTTGGGGGTCGATAGGAACACCGGGGAGCTGTTTTTT	CASSLGVDRNTGELFF
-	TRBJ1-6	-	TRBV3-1	TGTGCCAGCAGCCATAATTCACCCCTCCACTTT	CASSHNSPLHF
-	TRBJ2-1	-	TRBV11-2	TGTGCCAGCAGCGGTGGGGGGTCTACCCTCGGGCATGAGCAGTTCTTC	CASSGGGSTLGHEQFF
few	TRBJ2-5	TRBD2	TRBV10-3	TGTGCCATCAGGGAGCGGGGGGCCAACCAAGAGACCCAGTACTTC	CAIRERGANQETQYF
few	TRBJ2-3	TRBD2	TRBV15	TGTGCCACCAGCAGAGGGGGGGGACGCACAGATACGCAGTATTTT	CATSRGGGRTDTQYF
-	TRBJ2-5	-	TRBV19	TGTGCCAGTAGTATGAGGAGGGGGCGACTTGGAGAGACCCAGTACTTC	CASSMRRGRLGETQYF
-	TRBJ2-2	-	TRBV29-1	TGCAGCGTTGAGGTGGTATTGGGCACCGGGGAGCTGTTTTTT	CSVEVVLGTGELFF
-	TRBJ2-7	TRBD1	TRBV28	TGTGCCAGCAGTTGGGGTCCCGGGACAGAGTCTTACGAGCAGTACTTC	CASSWGPGTESYEQYF
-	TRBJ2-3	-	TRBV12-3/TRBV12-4	TGTGCCAGCAGCCCCCATGTCCTCGGTGCAGATACGCAGTATTTT	CASSPHVLGADTQYF
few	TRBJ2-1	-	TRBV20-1	TGCAGTGCTAGGTTGGGTGAGCAGTTCTTC	CSARLGEQFF
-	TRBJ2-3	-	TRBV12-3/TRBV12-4	TGTGCCAGCAGGCCGGGACTTCCTAGCACAGATACGCAGTATTTT	CASRPGLPSTDTQYF
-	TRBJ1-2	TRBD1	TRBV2	TGTGCCATCAGCCCAGGGGGCAGTGTCCGGTCCTACTATGGCTACACCTTC	CAISPGGSVRSYYGYTF
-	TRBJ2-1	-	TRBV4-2	TGTGCCAGCAGCCAGAGAAATGAGCAGTTCTTC	CASSQRNEQFF
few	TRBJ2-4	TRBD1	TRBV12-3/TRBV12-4	TGTGCCAGCAGTTCGTCAGGACAGGGAGGCATTCAGTACTTC	CASSSSGQGGIQYF
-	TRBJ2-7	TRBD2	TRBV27	TGTGCCAGCAGACCGGGGACTAGCCCCTACGAGCAGTACTTC	CASRPGTSPYEQYF
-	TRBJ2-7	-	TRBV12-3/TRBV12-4	TGTGCCAGCAGTTTATTATTGGGGGACGACAACTACGAGCAGTACTTC	CASSLLLGDDNYEQYF
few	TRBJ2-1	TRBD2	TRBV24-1	TGTGCCACCAGTGATCCCCGGACTAGCGCTAAGCAGTTCTTC	CATSDPRTSAKQFF
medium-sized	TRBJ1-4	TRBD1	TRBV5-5	TGTGCCAGCAGTCGACAGGGGGCAGATGAAAAACTGTTTTTT	CASSRQGADEKLFF
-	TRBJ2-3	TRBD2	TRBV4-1	TGCGCCAGCAGCCTATTCCCCCCTAGCGGGGGCACAGATACGCAGTATTTT	CASSLFPPSGGTDTQYF